Sequencing of this T cell receptor (beta chain) was carried out in a study of cytomegalovirus exposure and HLA in healthy donors. Study-wide results and caveats: According to reports, the classifier identified cytomegalovirus status with high specificity and sensitivity. The study recorded 150 to 200 TCR beta chains that were cytomegalovirus-associated.

On this clone: The target antigen is unknown.

An approximately 130-subject validation cohort, separate from the approximately 700-subject first cohort, supplied the donors. This CDR3 has 13 residues. Here immunoSEQ multiplex PCR was the method, and the copy in TCRdb shows in-frame clones only, minus some. The table lists about 160,000 clones, approximately 86% of them singletons. The rearrangement links TRBV21-1 to TRBJ2-7; the table assigns TRBD1, which was not confirmed against the DNA. TRBV21-1 is assigned pseudogene status. The sample consisted of PBMCs. This sequence was found in a woman aged 18-29 years in good health and CMV-seronegative. The DNA for the CDR3 is TGTGCCGAGCGCGACAGGGGGATCTACGAGCAGTACTTC. Residues: CAERDRGIYEQYF.